The 32 T cell receptor beta chains below were found in one sample sequenced in a study of vaccination and CD4 T cells after COVID-19. Regarding treatment: roughly 11-day PBMC culture with coronavirus spike peptide pools or control peptides (ViraFEST assay). One should note that the unexposed donor's CD4+ T cells were collected before the COVID-19 pandemic (2011-2018). Antigens for these TCRs are unknown. The Oncomine TCR Beta short-read assay sequenced DNA from cultured CD4+ T cells. MiXCR, run by TCRdb on the PCR reads, gives a single entry per CDR3 protein. Found here are about 6,400 distinct CDR3 sequences, more than 45% of them singletons; the top ten hold 35% to 40%. The sequenced sample was CD4+ T cells from blood, cultured in vitro. The receptors here all came from a human donor in good health.

The DNA for the CDR3 is TGCAGTGCTAGTGGTACCGGGACAGGGAATAATTCACCCCTCCACTTT. Protein sequence: CSASGTGTGNNSPLHF. This chain uses TRBV20-1 with TRBJ1-6; 9 nucleotides align to TRBD1. V gave up 3 bases and J gave up 5 bases; unmatched junction bases: 8. The germline CDR1 and CDR2 sequences are DFQATT and SNEGSKA (reference sequence). The length of the CDR3 is 16 residues.

The chain has TRBV5-6 and TRBJ2-4; D is perhaps TRBD2 (7 bases). In germline, CDR1 is SGHDT, CDR2 YYEEEE. CDR3 length: 17 residues. V was trimmed by 4 bases and J by 0 bases, leaving 17 bases between them. CDR3 nucleotide sequence: TGTGCCAGCAGCCCCAGGGAGGGACAAATAGCCAAAAACATTCAGTACTTC. This translates into CASSPREGQIAKNIQYF. The variable domain in full, with the rest retrieved from reference TRBV5-6 and TRBJ2-4, is DAGVTQSPTHLIKTRGQQVTLRCSPKSGHDTVSWYQQALGQGPQFIFQYYEEEERQRGNFPDRFSGHQFPNYSSELNVNALLLGDSALYLCASSPREGQIAKNIQYFGAGTRLSVL.

The chain's CDR3 is CASSLDSNTEAFF. The CDR3 nucleotides are TGTGCCAGCAGCTTAGATTCGAACACTGAAGCTTTCTTT. The chain has TRBV7-9 and TRBJ1-1; D gene ambiguous. V dropped 1 base and J dropped 1 base, with 4 bases sitting between them. Looked up from germline, CDR1 is SEHNR and CDR2 is FQNEAQ (reference sequence). This CDR3 region has 13 residues.

J is TRBJ1-6 and V is TRBV5-8; 9 bases fit TRBD1. After removal of 4 bases from V and 10 bases from J, the junction contained 9 bases not matched to a gene. This CDR3 contains 15 residues. Germline V gene lookup returns CDR1 SGHTS and CDR2 YDEGEE. The CDR3, as DNA: TGTGCCAGCAGCCACATGACAGGGGGGCTCTCACCCCTCCACTTT. The encoded protein is CASSHMTGGLSPLHF.

The V and J genes are TRBV20-1 and TRBJ1-3, with D uncertain. This CDR3 has 16 residues. V was trimmed by 0 bases and J by 2 bases, leaving 14 bases between them. Germline V gene data show CDR1 as DFQATT and CDR2 as SNEGSKA (reference sequence). The chain's CDR3 is CSARDFNRATGNTIYF. In DNA, the CDR3 is TGCAGTGCTAGAGATTTTAACAGAGCAACTGGAAACACCATATATTTT.

This clonotype was observed a handful of times. The chain uses TRBV7-2 and TRBJ2-7, with 7 bases identical to TRBD2. V lost 4 bases and J lost 2; bases outside the gene matches: 8. The CDR3 covers 15 residues. Germline-derived CDR1 and CDR2 are SGHTA and FQGNSA. The CDR3, as DNA: TGTGCCAGCAGCTCCCCTTGGACTAGGACCTACGAGCAGTACTTC. This sequence encodes CASSSPWTRTYEQYF.

The chain carries TRBV5-6 and TRBJ1-5, with D maybe TRBD1 (5 bases). Deletions cut 1 base from V and 5 bases from J, with 13 bases between. The CDR3 has 15 residues. CDR1 and CDR2 (germline): SGHDT, YYEEEE. Here the CDR3 DNA reads TGTGCCAGCAGCTTGTCGGTAGGCAGGGATCAGCCCCAGCATTTT. It is translated as CASSLSVGRDQPQHF.

The chain has TRBV6-4 and TRBJ2-1, with 8 bases aligning to TRBD2. Germline V gene lookup returns CDR1 MRHNA and CDR2 SNTAGT. The CDR3 has 15 amino acids. J lost 9 bases, V lost 0 bases, and 7 bases had no gene match. The CDR3 DNA reads as TGTGCCAGCAGTGACTCGACGGCGGGGGGTAGTGAGCAGTTCTTC. Protein product: CASSDSTAGGSEQFF.

The CDR3 region has the DNA TGCGCCAGCAGCCCGTCATCGACAGGGGTTGGCTACACCTTC. Amino acids: CASSPSSTGVGYTF. The genes are TRBV4-3 and TRBJ1-2, with 8 bases matching TRBD1. From germline, CDR1 is LGHNA and CDR2 YSLEER. The trim removed 4 bases at V and 7 bases at J, leaving 8 bases unmatched. The CDR3 consists of 14 residues.

V and J are TRBV6-4 and TRBJ2-6; D possibly uses TRBD1 or TRBD2 (6 bases each). V shed 0 bases and J shed 4 bases, with 13 bases lying between them. Germline CDR1 is MRHNA and CDR2 is SNTAGT. This CDR3 comprises 17 residues. CDR3 sequence (DNA): TGTGCCAGCAGTGACTCGTCGGGGGCGGAAGGGGCCAACGTCCTGACTTTC. This translates into CASSDSSGAEGANVLTF.

This clonotype was detected only a few times. The V and J genes are TRBV19 and TRBJ2-3; 9 bases are shared with TRBD2. Germline assignment: CDR1 LNHDA and CDR2 SQIVND (reference sequence). J lost 3 bases, V lost 6 bases, and 10 bases had no gene match. This CDR3 has 16 amino acids. This chain's CDR3 is CASSRDSGSGTDTQYF. The DNA of the CDR3 is TGTGCCAGTAGCCGAGATAGCGGGAGTGGGACAGATACGCAGTATTTT. The whole variable domain, remainder taken from reference TRBV19 and TRBJ2-3, is DGGITQSPKYLFRKEGQNVTLSCEQNLNHDAMYWYRQDPGQGLRLIYYSQIVNDFQKGDIAEGYSVSREKKESFPLTVTSAQKNPTAFYLCASSRDSGSGTDTQYFGPGTRLTVL.

This clonotype was seen only a few times. The V and J genes are TRBV20-1 and TRBJ2-1, with D possibly being TRBD2 (6 bases). The V gene's germline CDR1 is DFQATT and CDR2 SNEGSKA (reference sequence). There are 16 residues in the CDR3. The V end was cut by 6 bases, the J end by 8 bases, with 26 bases between. CDR3 amino acids: CSAHQARGGADDEQFF. CDR3 in DNA: TGCAGTGCCCACCAAGCCCGGGGCGGGGCTGACGATGAGCAGTTCTTC.

CDR3 coding DNA: TGTGCCAGCAGGATCAGGGGTGGTCAGCCCCAGCATTTT. Translating it yields CASRIRGGQPQHF. The chain employs TRBV12-3 or TRBV12-4 and TRBJ1-5, with a weak D call TRBD1 (6 bases). The CDR3 consists of 13 residues. V lost 6 bases and J 6 bases, leaving 12 bases between the germline ends.

The chain combines TRBV27 with TRBJ2-1, with 8 bases that match TRBD1. Trimming took 8 bases from V and 0 from J; bases not matched to a gene: 9. The CDR3 is made up of 16 amino acids. The germline gives CDR1 MNHEY, CDR2 SMNVEV (reference sequence). The CDR3 nucleotides are TGTGCCAGCGCACCCCAAGGACAGGGCTCCTACAATGAGCAGTTCTTC. Translated, it gives CASAPQGQGSYNEQFF.

The rearrangement links TRBV20-1 to TRBJ1-6, with D maybe TRBD1 (5 bases). Germline CDR1 and CDR2: DFQATT and SNEGSKA (reference sequence). V gave up 0 bases and J gave up 7 bases, with 16 bases separating them. The CDR3 is 16 amino acids. As DNA, the CDR3 is TGCAGTGCTAGAGAGGGGGGGAAGTCGTCAAATTCACCCCTCCACTTT. Translated: CSAREGGKSSNSPLHF.

Only one count was recorded for this clonotype. This chain connects TRBV7-8 to TRBJ2-7; a possible D gene is TRBD2 (7 bases). Between the trimmed V and J ends, which lost 5 bases and 6 bases, there was a span of 26 bases. The CDR3 contains 17 residues. Per the germline V gene, CDR1 is SGHVS and CDR2 is FQNEAQ. The CDR3 nucleotides are TGTGCCAGCAGCCCCCCCTTGCGGGAGAATCCCAGGGGCGAGCAGTACTTC. As protein: CASSPPLRENPRGEQYF.

The chain links TRBV10-3 to TRBJ2-3; D is unclear. Deletions cut 0 bases from V and 7 bases from J, with 5 bases between. Germline V gives CDR1 ENHRY, CDR2 SYGVKD. The CDR3 covers 12 residues. CDR3 residues: CAISESINTQYF. The CDR3, as DNA: TGTGCCATCAGTGAGTCGATAAATACGCAGTATTTT.

In its sample, this clonotype was seen a few times. The genes are TRBV6-2 or TRBV6-3 and TRBJ1-5; 7 bases line up with TRBD1. The ends lost 4 bases at V and 3 bases at J; junction bases unmatched: 6. This CDR3 has 15 amino acids. CDR1 is MNHEY, CDR2 SVGEGT, per germline. CDR3 DNA sequence: TGTGCCAGCAGTTTTGGACAGGTTCCCAATCAGCCCCAGCATTTT. Translated, it gives CASSFGQVPNQPQHF.

This clonotype was counted only a few times. The rearrangement uses TRBV7-9 and TRBJ1-2; D unclear. The length of the CDR3 is 13 residues. CDR1 is SEHNR and CDR2 is FQNEAQ in the germline V gene (reference sequence). V was shortened by 1 base and J by 6 bases, with 9 bases between the two germline ends. CDR3 nucleotides: TGTGCCAGCAGCTTAGAGGGATCGGATGGCTACACCTTC. It encodes CASSLEGSDGYTF.

This clonotype was seen only a few times. The rearrangement joins TRBV29-1 to TRBJ2-3; perhaps TRBD2 as D (6 bases). The V gene's germline CDR1 is SQVTM and CDR2 ANQGSEA. Trimming took off 6 bases at V and 1 base at J, with 20 bases between the two ends. This CDR3 is built from 16 residues. CDR3 sequence reads: CSVTRLGGAGTDTQYF. In DNA, the CDR3 is TGCAGCGTGACCCGACTTGGAGGGGCCGGCACAGATACGCAGTATTTT.

The chain is built from TRBV6-4 and TRBJ1-5; tentative D call: TRBD1 (5 bases). This CDR3 has 16 amino acids. Trimming left V 4 bases short and J 9 bases short, with 22 bases between. CDR1 MRHNA and CDR2 SNTAGT come from the germline V gene. The CDR3 bases are TGTGCCAGCAGTGCCGGGGGTAATTGGGTTTCTCGGCCCCAGCATTTT. It codes for CASSAGGNWVSRPQHF.

The chain links TRBV20-1 to TRBJ2-7, with TRBD2 matching 8 bases. The junction had 7 bases not matched to a gene; V was cut back by 6 bases and J by 3 bases. Germline V gene lookup returns CDR1 DFQATT and CDR2 SNEGSKA (reference sequence). The CDR3 runs to 13 residues. CDR3 coding DNA: TGCAGTGCCGCGGTGCGGGAGGTCTACGAGCAGTACTTC. Its protein product is CSAAVREVYEQYF.

This chain links TRBV7-8 with TRBJ1-5; 7 nucleotides line up with TRBD1. The CDR3 spans 20 residues. The germline gives CDR1 SGHVS, CDR2 FQNEAQ. The V gene end was trimmed by 1 base and the J gene end by 1 base; junction bases not matched to a gene: 16. As DNA, the CDR3 is TGTGCCAGCAGCTTAGGACAGATGAGGGGGCTTAGGGCGAGCAATCAGCCCCAGCATTTT. Protein: CASSLGQMRGLRASNQPQHF.

This rearrangement joins TRBV30 to TRBJ1-1; no clear D gene. The V gene's germline CDR1 is GTSNPN and CDR2 SVGIG (reference sequence). Trimming stripped 0 bases from V and 4 bases from J, with 6 bases between. This CDR3 comprises 12 residues. The CDR3 DNA reads TGTGCCTGGAGTGTCCGGACCACTGAAGCTTTCTTT. Translation gives CAWSVRTTEAFF.

V gene TRBV7-8 combines with J gene TRBJ1-1, with 10 bases aligning to TRBD1. The CDR3 sequence is 16 residues long. J was trimmed by 0 bases and V by 5 bases; bases with no gene match: 6. The germline CDR1 and CDR2 sequences are SGHVS and FQNEAQ. The CDR3 loop is CASSRRTGGVNTEAFF. The DNA of the CDR3 is TGTGCCAGCAGCCGCCGGACAGGGGGGGTGAACACTGAAGCTTTCTTT.

The chain carries TRBV6-1 and TRBJ1-5; TRBD1 aligns across 7 bases. CDR1 and CDR2 (germline): MNHNS, SASEGT. Trimming took 6 bases from V and 4 from J; bases not matched to a gene: 9. There are 15 residues in the CDR3. This chain's CDR3 is CASSSDRAANQPQHF. The CDR3 region has the DNA TGTGCCAGCAGCAGCGACAGGGCTGCTAATCAGCCCCAGCATTTT.

The CDR3 nucleotides read TGCGCCAGCAGCTTGGAACTAGCGGGAGGAAAGGTGGATACGCAGTATTTT. It yields the protein CASSLELAGGKVDTQYF. The chain carries TRBV5-1 and TRBJ2-3; 12 bases align to TRBD2. The V gene's germline CDR1 is SGHRS and CDR2 YFSETQ. The CDR3 is 17 residues long. V lost 0 bases, J lost 6 bases, and 8 bases stayed unmatched.

This chain connects TRBV19 to TRBJ1-1; D gene uncertain. The V end lost 6 bases, the J end lost 6 bases, and 17 bases lay between the germline ends. Germline loops: CDR1 LNHDA, CDR2 SQIVND (reference sequence). The CDR3 runs to 14 residues. As DNA, the CDR3 is TGTGCCAGTAGCCCCCGAATAGGCGTGTCTGAAGCTTTCTTT. Encoded protein: CASSPRIGVSEAFF.

In this sample, this clonotype turned up once. At one end, the junction sequence differs from germline, possibly due to a read error. This chain joins TRBV7-3 and TRBJ2-7; D call uncertain. CDR3 size: 15 residues. CDR1 is SGHTA, CDR2 FQGTGA, per germline. For the CDR3, the DNA is TGCGCCAGCAGCCTATTGAAGGACCCTTCCTACGAGCAGTACTTC. Residues: CASSLLKDPSYEQYF.

The chain carries TRBV5-1 and TRBJ1-6; no reliable D call. The CDR3 runs to 16 residues. Trimming left V 0 bases short and J 2 bases short, with 9 bases between. CDR1 is SGHRS, CDR2 YFSETQ, per germline. This chain's CDR3 is CASSLAGVPYNSPLHF. The CDR3, as DNA: TGCGCCAGCAGCTTGGCCGGGGTTCCCTATAATTCACCCCTCCACTTT.

The chain carries TRBV19 and TRBJ2-2; D may be TRBD2 (6 bases). V lost 4 bases to trimming and J lost 1 base, with 13 bases between them. Per germline, CDR1 LNHDA and CDR2 SQIVND (reference sequence). This CDR3 spans 16 amino acids. The CDR3 reads CASSKELEGNTGELFF. In DNA, the CDR3 is TGTGCCAGTAGTAAGGAACTGGAGGGGAACACCGGGGAGCTGTTTTTT.

This clonotype ranks as medium-sized (0.01 to 0.1%). J is TRBJ1-1 and V is TRBV20-1, with a tentative D call TRBD1 (5 bases). Germline V CDR1 and CDR2: DFQATT, SNEGSKA (reference sequence). This CDR3 has 14 residues. V lost 0 bases to trimming and J lost 5 bases, with 13 bases between them. CDR3 protein: CSARDFRVVTEAFF. CDR3 DNA sequence: TGCAGTGCTAGAGATTTCAGGGTCGTTACTGAAGCTTTCTTT.